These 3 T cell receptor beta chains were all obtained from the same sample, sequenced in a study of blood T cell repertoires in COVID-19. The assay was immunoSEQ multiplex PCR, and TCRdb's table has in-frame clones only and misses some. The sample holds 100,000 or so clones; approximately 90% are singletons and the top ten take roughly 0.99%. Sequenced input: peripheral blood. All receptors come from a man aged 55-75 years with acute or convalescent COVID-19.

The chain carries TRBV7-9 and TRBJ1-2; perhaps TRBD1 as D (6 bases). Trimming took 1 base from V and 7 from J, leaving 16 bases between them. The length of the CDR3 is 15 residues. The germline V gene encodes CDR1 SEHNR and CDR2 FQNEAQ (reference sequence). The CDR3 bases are TGTGCCAGCAGCTTAGGAGAACAGGGCTTCGGTGGCTACACCTTC. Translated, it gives CASSLGEQGFGGYTF.

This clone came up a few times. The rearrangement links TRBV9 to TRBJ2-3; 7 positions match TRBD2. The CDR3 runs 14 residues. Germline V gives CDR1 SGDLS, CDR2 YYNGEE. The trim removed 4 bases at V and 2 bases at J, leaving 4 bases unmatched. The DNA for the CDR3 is TGTGCCAGCAGCTTACGACTAGCCACAGATACGCAGTATTTT. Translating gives CASSLRLATDTQYF.

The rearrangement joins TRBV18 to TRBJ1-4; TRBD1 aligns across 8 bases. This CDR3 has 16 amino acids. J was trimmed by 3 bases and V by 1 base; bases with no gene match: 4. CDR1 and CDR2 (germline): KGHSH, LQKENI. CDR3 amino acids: CASSPRRQGSNEKLFF. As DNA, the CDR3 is TGTGCCAGCTCACCACGGAGACAGGGGTCTAATGAAAAACTGTTTTTT.